Described below is a single T cell receptor (beta chain) sequence and its context. This sample was taken from a study of beta chain features in type 1 diabetes. In the study overall: The study found patients and healthy donors alike in age, gender and cell yields.

One heparinised blood draw averaging approximately 100 mL was given by each donor. cDNA synthesis used the whole RNA isolate, giving expressed TCRB sequences. This table comes from immunoSEQ multiplex PCR, and its TCRdb copy is limited to in-frame clones, with some not included. The sample contains hundreds of thousands of clones, approximately 28% of which appear only once. This TCR came from a man between 18 and 35 years old in good health. Sequences were obtained from naive CD4+ T cells from blood.

The CDR3 coding sequence is TGCGCCAGCAGCCAAGGGGGGTGGTCTGGCGCAGATACGCAGTATTTT. The encoded protein is CASSQGGWSGADTQYF. The chain joins TRBV4-1 to TRBJ2-3, with D perhaps given as TRBD1 or TRBD2 (5 bases each). V lost 1 base, J lost 4 bases, and 15 bases lay in between. The CDR3 spans 16 residues. The germline V gene has CDR1 MGHRA and CDR2 YSYEKL.